The 15 T cell receptor beta chains given below trace back to one sample, sequenced in a study of cytomegalovirus exposure and HLA in healthy donors. Primers: 60 Vbeta forward and 13 Jbeta reverse. The assay was immunoSEQ multiplex PCR, and TCRdb's table has in-frame clones only and misses some. The sample shows 85,000 to 100,000 clones, about three quarters of them seen only once. The sample taken for sequencing was PBMCs. Receptors originate from a man aged 55 to 70 in good health and CMV-seropositive.

This clone was seen more than once but under ten times. The chain joins TRBV7-6 to TRBJ1-1; D possibly corresponds to TRBD1 (5 bases). Germline V CDR1 and CDR2: SGHVS, FNYEAQ. CDR3 length: 13 residues. The V and J ends lost 6 bases and 4 bases respectively, with 12 bases between them. This CDR3 is CASSEAQGTEAFF. CDR3 in DNA: TGTGCCAGCAGTGAAGCTCAGGGCACTGAAGCTTTCTTT.

The chain recombines TRBV19 with TRBJ2-3; 9 bases fit TRBD1. J was trimmed by 3 bases and V by 6 bases; bases with no gene match: 7. Germline V gene sequence: CDR1 LNHDA, CDR2 SQIVND (reference sequence). CDR3 size: 15 residues. The CDR3 reads CASRPGQGRTDTQYF. The CDR3 coding sequence is TGTGCCAGTAGGCCGGGACAGGGTCGGACAGATACGCAGTATTTT.

V and J are TRBV18 and TRBJ2-7, with TRBD1 matching over 11 bases. Germline lookup yields CDR1 KGHSH and CDR2 LQKENI. The ends lost 5 bases at V and 0 bases at J; junction bases unmatched: 3. CDR3 size: 15 residues. CDR3 sequence reads: CASSEGQGGSYEQYF. As DNA, the CDR3 is TGTGCCAGCTCAGAGGGACAGGGGGGCTCCTACGAGCAGTACTTC.

The V gene is TRBV10-3, the J gene TRBJ1-5; the D is unclear. Germline CDR1 is ENHRY and CDR2 is SYGVKD. V was trimmed by 5 bases and J by 4 bases, leaving 12 bases between them. CDR3 length: 14 residues. As DNA, the CDR3 is TGTGCCATCAGTAGTCTCGAGGGAAATCAGCCCCAGCATTTT. Translated, it gives CAISSLEGNQPQHF.

This clone was seen only a few times. This chain joins TRBV7-2 and TRBJ2-7, with D perhaps TRBD1 (6 bases). Germline values: CDR1 SGHTA, CDR2 FQGNSA. V was clipped by 3 bases and J by 6 bases, with 15 bases between them. The CDR3 totals 14 residues. Here the CDR3 DNA reads TGTGCCAGCAGCTTTCTTACTAGGGGGAGCGAGCAGTACTTC. This encodes CASSFLTRGSEQYF. Complete variable domain (other parts from reference TRBV7-2 and TRBJ2-7): GAGVSQSPSNKVTEKGKDVELRCDPISGHTALYWYRQSLGQGLEFLIYFQGNSAPDKSGLPSDRFSAERTGGSVSTLTIQRTQQEDSAVYLCASSFLTRGSEQYFGPGTRLTVT.

The gene calls are TRBV9 and TRBJ2-3; 8 bases fit TRBD1. V gave up 3 bases and J gave up 0 bases; unmatched junction bases: 6. This CDR3 is 16 amino acids long. CDR1 is SGDLS and CDR2 is YYNGEE in the germline V gene. CDR3 in amino acids: CASSGTGQGSTDTQYF. The CDR3 region has the DNA TGTGCCAGCAGCGGAACCGGACAGGGCAGCACAGATACGCAGTATTTT.

The V and J genes are TRBV18 and TRBJ1-2; 7 bases match TRBD1. The CDR3 sequence is 14 residues long. The junction had 10 bases not matched to a gene; V was cut back by 6 bases and J by 6 bases. The V gene's germline CDR1 is KGHSH and CDR2 LQKENI. The CDR3 coding sequence is TGTGCCAGCTCCCACGGAACAGGGGAGGATGGCTACACCTTC. It yields the protein CASSHGTGEDGYTF.

The gene calls are TRBV5-1 and TRBJ2-2; TRBD2 might be the D (7 bases). The CDR3 extends over 15 amino acids. Germline values: CDR1 SGHRS, CDR2 YFSETQ. The V gene lost 3 bases and the J gene lost 7 bases, with 16 bases spanning the gap. The CDR3, as DNA: TGCGCCAGCAGCTCAGTCGGGGGGCAAATCGGGGAGCTGTTTTTT. Residues: CASSSVGGQIGELFF. Using reference TRBV5-1 and TRBJ2-2 for the parts outside the CDR3, the full variable domain is KAGVTQTPRYLIKTRGQQVTLSCSPISGHRSVSWYQQTPGQGLQFLFEYFSETQRNKGNFPGRFSGRQFSNSRSEMNVSTLELGDSALYLCASSSVGGQIGELFFGEGSRLTVL.

This chain links TRBV30 with TRBJ2-3; 11 bases are a match to TRBD2. V shed 4 bases and J 3 bases; nucleotides not matched to a gene: 6. The CDR3 runs to 15 residues. Germline lookup yields CDR1 GTSNPN and CDR2 SVGIG (reference sequence). In DNA, the CDR3 is TGTGCCTGGACAGTAGCGGGGGGGCCAACAGATACGCAGTATTTT. This gives the protein CAWTVAGGPTDTQYF.

The chain has TRBV5-1 and TRBJ1-3; D gene ambiguous. V was shortened by 1 base and J by 0 bases, with 11 bases between the two germline ends. Germline V gene sequence: CDR1 SGHRS, CDR2 YFSETQ. CDR3 length equals 16 residues. The CDR3 bases are TGCGCCAGCAGCTTGCCAGCAGCGAGCTCTGGAAACACCATATATTTT. Its translation is CASSLPAASSGNTIYF. The variable domain in full, with the rest retrieved from reference TRBV5-1 and TRBJ1-3, is KAGVTQTPRYLIKTRGQQVTLSCSPISGHRSVSWYQQTPGQGLQFLFEYFSETQRNKGNFPGRFSGRQFSNSRSEMNVSTLELGDSALYLCASSLPAASSGNTIYFGEGSWLTVV.

The rearrangement links TRBV30 to TRBJ2-2, with unresolved D. Germline lookup yields CDR1 GTSNPN and CDR2 SVGIG (reference sequence). Between the trimmed V and J ends, which lost 4 bases and 7 bases, there was a span of 7 bases. The CDR3 contains 11 residues. The CDR3 nucleotides read TGTGCCTGGACAAGCCGCGGGGAGCTGTTTTTT. Its protein product is CAWTSRGELFF.

This clone was observed a handful of times. The chain joins TRBV7-9 to TRBJ2-3; no clear D. V lost 2 bases and J 2 bases, leaving 5 bases between the germline ends. There are 13 residues in the CDR3. From germline, CDR1 is SEHNR and CDR2 FQNEAQ (reference sequence). CDR3 DNA: TGTGCCAGCAGCTTACTAGTCACAGATACGCAGTATTTT. This encodes CASSLLVTDTQYF.

The chain recombines TRBV7-9 with TRBJ1-1; D may be TRBD1 (6 bases). The CDR3 has 16 residues. The V gene's germline CDR1 is SEHNR and CDR2 FQNEAQ (reference sequence). V lost 6 bases to trimming and J lost 1 base, with 18 bases between them. The CDR3 reads CASSRGAGAGNTEAFF. The CDR3 DNA is TGTGCCAGCAGTCGGGGGGCAGGGGCTGGGAACACTGAAGCTTTCTTT.

The V and J genes are TRBV4-3 and TRBJ1-6, with 9 nucleotides matching TRBD1. CDR3 length: 15 residues. V shed 1 base and J 9 bases; nucleotides not matched to a gene: 4. Germline V gives CDR1 LGHNA, CDR2 YSLEER. The CDR3, as DNA: TGCGCCAGCAGCCAAGGACAGGGGGTGACTTCACCCCTCCACTTT. Translated, it gives CASSQGQGVTSPLHF.

This chain uses TRBV6-1 with TRBJ2-7; tentative D call: TRBD2 (5 bases). V lost 10 bases and J lost 5, with 18 bases in between. The CDR3 sequence is 13 residues long. Germline V gives CDR1 MNHNS, CDR2 SASEGT. The CDR3 DNA sequence: TGTGCCATCGGTTGGAGCCGGGGTGACGAGCAGTACTTC. It codes for CAIGWSRGDEQYF.